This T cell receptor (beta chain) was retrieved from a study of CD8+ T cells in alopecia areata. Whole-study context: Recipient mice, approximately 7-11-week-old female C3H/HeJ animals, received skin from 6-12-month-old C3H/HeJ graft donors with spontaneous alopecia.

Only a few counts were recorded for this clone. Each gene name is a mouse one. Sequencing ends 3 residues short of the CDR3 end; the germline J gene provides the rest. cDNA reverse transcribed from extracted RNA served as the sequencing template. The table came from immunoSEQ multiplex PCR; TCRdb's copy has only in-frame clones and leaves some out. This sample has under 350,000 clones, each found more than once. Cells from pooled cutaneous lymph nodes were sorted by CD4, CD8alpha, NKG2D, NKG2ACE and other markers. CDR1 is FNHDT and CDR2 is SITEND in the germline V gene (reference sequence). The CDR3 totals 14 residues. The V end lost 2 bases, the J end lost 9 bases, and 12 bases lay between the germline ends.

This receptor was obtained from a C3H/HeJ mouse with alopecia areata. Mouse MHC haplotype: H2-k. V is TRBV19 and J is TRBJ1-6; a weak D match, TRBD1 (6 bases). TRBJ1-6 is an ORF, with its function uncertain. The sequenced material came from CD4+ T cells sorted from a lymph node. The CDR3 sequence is CASSIQGTGSPLYF. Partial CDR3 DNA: TGTGCCAGCAGTATTCAGGGGACGGGTTCGCCC.